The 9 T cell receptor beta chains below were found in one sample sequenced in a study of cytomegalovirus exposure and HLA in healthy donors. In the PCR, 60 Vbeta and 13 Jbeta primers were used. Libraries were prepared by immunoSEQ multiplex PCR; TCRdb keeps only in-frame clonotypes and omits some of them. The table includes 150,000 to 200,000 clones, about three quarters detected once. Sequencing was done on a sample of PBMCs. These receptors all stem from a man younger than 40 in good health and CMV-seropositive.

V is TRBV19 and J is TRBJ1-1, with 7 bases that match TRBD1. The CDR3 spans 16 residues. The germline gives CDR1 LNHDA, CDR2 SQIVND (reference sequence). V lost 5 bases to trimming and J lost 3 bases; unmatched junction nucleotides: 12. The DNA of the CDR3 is TGTGCCAGTAGTCTTGACAGGGCGGTAGGTTACACTGAAGCTTTCTTT. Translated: CASSLDRAVGYTEAFF.

Here the CDR3 reads CASSDSTGEGADTQYF. CDR3 DNA: TGTGCCAGCAGTGACTCGACGGGGGAGGGCGCAGATACGCAGTATTTT. The chain employs TRBV6-4 and TRBJ2-3; 7 bases map to TRBD2. Per the germline V gene, CDR1 is MRHNA and CDR2 is SNTAGT. V shed 0 bases and J 4 bases; nucleotides not matched to a gene: 7. The CDR3 is made up of 16 amino acids.

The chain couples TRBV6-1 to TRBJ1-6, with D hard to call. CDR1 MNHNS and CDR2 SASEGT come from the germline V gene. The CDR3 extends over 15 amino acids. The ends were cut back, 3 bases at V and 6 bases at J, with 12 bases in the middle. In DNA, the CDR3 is TGTGCCAGCAGTGAGGTAGAGCCCTCTAATTCACCCCTCCACTTT. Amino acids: CASSEVEPSNSPLHF.

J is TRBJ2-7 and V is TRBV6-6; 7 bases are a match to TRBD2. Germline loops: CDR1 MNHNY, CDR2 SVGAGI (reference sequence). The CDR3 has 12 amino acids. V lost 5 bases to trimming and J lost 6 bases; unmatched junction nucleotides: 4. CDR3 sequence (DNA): TGTGCCAGCAGTCTCAGGGAGGGCGAGCAGTACTTC. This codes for CASSLREGEQYF.

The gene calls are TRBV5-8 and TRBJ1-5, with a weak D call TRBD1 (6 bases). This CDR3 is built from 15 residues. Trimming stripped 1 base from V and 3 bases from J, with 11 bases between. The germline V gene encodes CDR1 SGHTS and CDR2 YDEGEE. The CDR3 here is CASSLIGQTNQPQHF. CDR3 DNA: TGTGCCAGCAGCTTGATTGGACAGACCAATCAGCCCCAGCATTTT.

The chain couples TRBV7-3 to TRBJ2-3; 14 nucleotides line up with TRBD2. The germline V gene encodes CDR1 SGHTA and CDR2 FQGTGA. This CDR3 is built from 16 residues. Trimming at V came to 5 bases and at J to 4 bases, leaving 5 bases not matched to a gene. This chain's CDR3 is CASSTGTSGRADTQYF. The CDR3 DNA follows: TGTGCCAGCAGCACCGGGACTAGCGGGAGAGCAGATACGCAGTATTTT.

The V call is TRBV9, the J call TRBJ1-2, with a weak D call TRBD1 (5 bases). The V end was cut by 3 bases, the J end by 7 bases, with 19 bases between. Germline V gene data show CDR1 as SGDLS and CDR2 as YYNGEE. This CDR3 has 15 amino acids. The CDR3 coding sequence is TGTGCCAGCAGCGCCATCTGGGGGGGTTCGCGTGGCTACACCTTC. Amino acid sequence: CASSAIWGGSRGYTF.

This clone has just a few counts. The chain's CDR3 is CASSPPSGKGRFF. CDR3 nucleotide sequence: TGTGCCAGCTCACCACCTAGCGGGAAGGGTCGGTTCTTC. This rearrangement joins TRBV18 to TRBJ2-1; 8 nucleotides line up with TRBD2. The J segment lost 15 bases and the V segment lost 0 bases, leaving 7 bases of the junction unmatched. The CDR3 length is 13 residues. Germline V lookup: CDR1 KGHSH, CDR2 LQKENI.

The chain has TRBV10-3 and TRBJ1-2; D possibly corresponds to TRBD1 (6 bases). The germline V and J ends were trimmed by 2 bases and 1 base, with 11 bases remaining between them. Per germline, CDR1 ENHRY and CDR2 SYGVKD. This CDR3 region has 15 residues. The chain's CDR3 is CAISEGQNINYGYTF. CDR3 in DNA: TGTGCCATCAGTGAGGGACAGAATATTAACTATGGCTACACCTTC.